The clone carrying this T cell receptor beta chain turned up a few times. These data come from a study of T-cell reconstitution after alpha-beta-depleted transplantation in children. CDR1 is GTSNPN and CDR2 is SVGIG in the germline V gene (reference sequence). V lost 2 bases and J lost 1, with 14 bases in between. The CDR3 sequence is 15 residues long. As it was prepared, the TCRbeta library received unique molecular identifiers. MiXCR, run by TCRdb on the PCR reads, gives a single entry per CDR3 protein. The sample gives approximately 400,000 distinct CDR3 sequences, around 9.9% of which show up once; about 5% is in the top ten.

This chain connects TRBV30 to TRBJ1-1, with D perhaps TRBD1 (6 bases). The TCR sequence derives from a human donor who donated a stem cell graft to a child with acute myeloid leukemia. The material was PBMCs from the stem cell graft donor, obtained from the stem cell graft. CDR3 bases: TGTGCCTGGAGTAGGTGGGGGGCACCGAACACTGAAGCTTTCTTT. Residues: CAWSRWGAPNTEAFF.